This T cell receptor beta chain was profiled in a study of response to subunit inactivated influenza vaccine. General study points: After each seasonal influenza vaccination, few new T cells are recruited, the authors suggested.

This clonotype has a handful of counts. Its antigen is not identified. In TCRdb, the RT-PCR reads were re-called with MiXCR into one record per CDR3 protein. The sample lists over 400,000 distinct CDR3 sequences; about an eighth were seen once. Germline loops: CDR1 LGHNA, CDR2 YSLEER. The length of the CDR3 is 15 residues. With 4 bases clipped from V and 6 bases from J, the junction kept 5 bases outside the gene matches. This sequence was found in a man between 45 and 60 years old who received an inactivated influenza vaccine. The sequenced sample was PBMCs from blood, obtained about 40 days after vaccination. V usage is TRBV4-3 and J usage is TRBJ2-1, with 11 bases lining up with TRBD2. This chain's CDR3 is CASSLILAGVNEQFF. The DNA of the CDR3 is TGCGCCAGCAGCCTCATACTAGCGGGAGTCAATGAGCAGTTCTTC.